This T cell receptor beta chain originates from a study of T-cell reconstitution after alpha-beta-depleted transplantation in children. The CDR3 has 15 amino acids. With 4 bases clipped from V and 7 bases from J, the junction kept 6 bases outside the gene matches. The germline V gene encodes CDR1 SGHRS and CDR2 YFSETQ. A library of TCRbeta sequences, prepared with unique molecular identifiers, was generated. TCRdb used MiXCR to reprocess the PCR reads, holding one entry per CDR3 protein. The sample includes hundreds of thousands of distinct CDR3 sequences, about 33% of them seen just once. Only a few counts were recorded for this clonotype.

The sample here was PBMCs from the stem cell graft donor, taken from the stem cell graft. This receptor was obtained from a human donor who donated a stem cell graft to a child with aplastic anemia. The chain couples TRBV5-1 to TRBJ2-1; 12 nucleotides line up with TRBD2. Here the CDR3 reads CASSGGLAGMNEQFF. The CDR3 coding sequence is TGCGCCAGCAGCGGCGGACTAGCGGGAATGAATGAGCAGTTCTTC.